This T cell receptor (beta chain) was identified during a study of blood T cell repertoires in COVID-19. Background on the study: Sources were T cells, B-cell-depleted T cells, or PBMCs; the material itself was cDNA or gDNA.

The CDR3 spans 13 residues. Germline values: CDR1 MDHEN, CDR2 SYDVKM. Trimming removed 7 bases from V and 8 bases from J, with 17 bases in between. Study members were between about 18 and 89 years old and lived in 24 US regions. Authors' analysis steps: Using reference gene primer amplification, nucleated cell counts were estimated. TCRdb's table, derived via immunoSEQ multiplex PCR, lists solely in-frame clones and lacks some. The V and J calls and clone size are taken from that table; D and trimming were inferred from the DNA. In the table there are fewer than 400,000 clones, 65% to 90% of which are singletons.

The specimen was PBMCs or T cells enriched from blood (not recorded which). V is TRBV28 and J is TRBJ1-2; perhaps TRBD1 as D (6 bases). This TCR was sampled from a man in his thirties or forties who had recovered from COVID-19. Here the CDR3 reads CASNLGGAIGYTF. In DNA, the CDR3 is TGTGCCAGCAACCTCGGGGGGGCGATCGGCTACACCTTC.